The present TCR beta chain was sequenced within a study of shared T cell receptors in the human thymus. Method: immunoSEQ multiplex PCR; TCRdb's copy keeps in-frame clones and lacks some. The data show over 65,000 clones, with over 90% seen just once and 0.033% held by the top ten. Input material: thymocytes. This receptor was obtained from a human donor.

The CDR3 loop reads CASSRTFGWGHYGYTF. CDR3 in DNA: TGTGCCAGCAGCCGAACCTTTGGGTGGGGTCACTATGGCTACACCTTC. The V and J genes are TRBV7-6 and TRBJ1-2, with D unclear. CDR1 and CDR2 (germline): SGHVS, FNYEAQ. Trimming shortened V by 5 bases and J by 3 bases, and 19 bases separated the two germline ends. CDR3 length: 16 residues.